This T cell receptor delta chain stems from a study of γδ T cells in repeated Plasmodium falciparum infection. Across the whole study: Donors were malaria-exposed Malian children or age- and gender-matched Australian children.

TCRdb reanalysed the multiplex PCR reads via CATT. This sample has approximately 90,000 delta-chain clones, with less than 1% found just once. This clone was observed a handful of times. The likely explanation is a read error, given a far larger clone one base away. Other nucleotide sequences from this sample produce the same CDR3. Germline V lookup: CDR1 GEAIGNYY, CDR2 EKD. There are 19 residues in the CDR3. Gammadelta T cells were flow-sorted from PBMC into Vgamma9/Vdelta2+ and Vdelta2-negative populations for bulk analysis. There is no J gene call, but TRDV2 is given as the V gene; whether TRDD3, the table's D call, matches the DNA was not checked. The clonotype was recovered from a pool of human donors (malaria-infected and uninfected, not separated). The sequenced material came from gamma-delta T cells from blood. Here the CDR3 DNA reads TGTGCCTGTGACACCGTTTATGGAGCCGGGATTCACAAAGGGGATAAACTTATCTTT. Its translation is CACDTVYGAGIHKGDKLIF.